This T cell receptor (beta chain) was retrieved from a study of blood T cell repertoires in COVID-19 (dated by TCRdb to 2018 to 2020). Broadly, across the study: Samples covering the acute and convalescent phases of COVID-19 were provided by collaborators in the United States, Italy and Spain. The material from the prospective study consisted of cDNA or gDNA derived from T cells, B-cell-depleted T cells, or PBMCs. Samples came from the ongoing ImmuneRACE study (first 160 participants) plus 1,254 subjects from 6 global collaborators. The dataset comprised deeply sampled blood TCRbeta repertoires from subjects exposed to, actively infected with, or recovered from COVID-19. Where HLA class I and class II types were available, the types were taken from metadata supplied by the sample provider, not from assay-based typing. The repertoires were made available in a free public database intended to serve as a resource for research on the immune response to SARS-CoV-2. A de-identified subject ID, COVID-19 status, age in years and sex were almost always included in the sample metadata. Points the paper makes about the study in general: How much clinical and demographic metadata was included differed by source and by participant, and the metadata was provided uncurated.

Trimming takes 7 bases from V and 5 bases from J, and the germline ends sit 14 bases apart. The CDR3 starts with the cysteine, ends with the phenylalanine, and has 14 residues. Only the CDR3 DNA is retained, 42 bases long and in frame from the first base. The germline V gene (reference sequence) yields MNHNY for CDR1 and SVGAGI for CDR2. Note on this clone: The specificity of this receptor is unknown. Base qualities were left out, and no much larger clone turns up one base away.

The collaborating institutions used their own protocols to collect whole blood in K2EDTA tubes. For TCRbeta analysis, collaborators shipped samples as frozen whole blood, isolated PBMCs, or DNA extracted from either of those sample types. The immunoSEQ Assay, a bias-controlled multiplex PCR, was used to amplify TCRbeta CDR3 regions from genomic DNA. In the authors' own workflow: The number of nucleated cells in each sample was estimated from the amplification of reference gene primers within the assay. Sequence reads were collapsed and filtered to measure the absolute abundance of every unique TCRbeta CDR3 rearrangement. Productive Simpson clonality was computed per sample as the square root of Simpson's diversity index over productive rearrangements. Not all clones reach the TCRdb copy of this immuneACCESS table, which keeps in-frame sequences only. Checked studies attribute under half of the gap to unresolved V genes and leave the rest unexplained. The D gene and trimming were derived from the DNA, and the V and J assignments and clone size from that table. Recorded for this sample are approximately 250,000 clones; approximately 89% of them occurred a single time. The ten largest clones take up about 8.8% of the sample.

The sequence is built from TRBV6-6 and TRBJ2-2; possibly the D gene is TRBD2, per 6 matching bases. Sequencing was performed on peripheral blood. This clonotype originated in a man in his forties with active or convalescent COVID-19. CDR3 protein: CASNPTAGTGELFF. The DNA reads TGTGCCAGCAACCCAACTGCGGGGACCGGGGAGCTGTTTTTT.